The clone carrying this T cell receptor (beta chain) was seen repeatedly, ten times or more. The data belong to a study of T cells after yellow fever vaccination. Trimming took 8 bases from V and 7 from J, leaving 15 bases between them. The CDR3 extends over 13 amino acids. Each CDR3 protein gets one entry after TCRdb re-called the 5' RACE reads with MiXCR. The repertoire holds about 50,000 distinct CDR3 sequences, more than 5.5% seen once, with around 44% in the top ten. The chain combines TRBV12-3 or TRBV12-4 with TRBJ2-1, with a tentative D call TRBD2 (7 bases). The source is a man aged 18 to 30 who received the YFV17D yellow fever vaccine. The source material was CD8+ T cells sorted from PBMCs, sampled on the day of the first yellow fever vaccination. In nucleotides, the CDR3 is TGTGCCAGCTCGGGGGGCCGTAGGAATGAGCAGTTCTTC. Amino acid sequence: CASSGGRRNEQFF.